This record covers a single T cell receptor beta chain. There is no known antigen for this receptor. No base quality values were provided; no much bigger clone lies one nucleotide off. At diagnosis, tumor, uninvolved tumor-adjacent lung and peripheral blood were collected and then preserved as a mix of FFPE and fresh-frozen material. Blood samples were analyzed as peripheral blood mononuclear cells for TCR repertoire profiling. The data derive from a study of T cells in localized non-small cell lung cancer (TCRdb year 2020). With regard to the full study: The study examined T cell repertoires in approximately 240 patients with early-stage NSCLC and compared tumors with uninvolved tumor-adjacent lungs. The cohort consisted of around 250 treatment-naive NSCLC patients whose localized lung tumors had been resected. The mean age of the NSCLC patients was 50 to 85 years, with 120 to 150 men and approximately 100 women. The paper's findings and limits, for the study overall: A median of 57 of the top 100 tumor clones were detected in paired uninvolved adjacent lung, and around 27 of these tumor clones were also found among the top 100 clones of the paired uninvolved adjacent lung. Because the study design was exploratory, TCR variables were selected using unadjusted p-values without false-discovery rate correction. Longer overall survival was associated with higher T cell density in blood, whereas shorter survival was associated with higher clonality in adjacent lung. The highest T cell clonality was observed in uninvolved tumor-adjacent lung, where clonality exceeded that of tumor, suggesting that antigenic responses were more focused in uninvolved tumor-adjacent lung. Multi-region tumor sequencing was not performed, so intratumor heterogeneity could not be excluded.

The immunoSEQ Assay was used to sequence TCR beta CDR3 regions from DNA. Per the authors' processing: T cell density was computed as TCR beta template counts normalized to usable DNA estimated by amplifying housekeeping genes. Richness was estimated using the preseqR package, with extrapolation to 400,000 templates for PBMC samples and to 120,000 templates for tissue samples. Clonality was taken to be one minus Pielou's evenness. Differential abundance testing on productive amino-acid clonotypes, with a minimum total count of 5 and an alpha of 0.1, was used to identify tissue-enriched TCRs. Repertoire overlap between compartments was quantified with the Jaccard Index and Morisita Overlap Index. GLIPH grouped TCR beta CDR3s together with public tetramer-defined viral CDR3s, and a viral motif had to include at least three viral sequences and show V-gene enrichment. TCRdb obtained this table from immuneACCESS and retained in-frame rearrangements with V and J assigned. These tables miss some clones; where compared with another copy, unresolved V genes account for less than half of the shortfall, and the remainder is unexplained. That table supplies the V and J calls and clone size; D and trimming were determined from the DNA. The sample profile shows under 100,000 clones; approximately 90% of them were found once. 20% to 25% of the sample belongs to the ten largest clones.

CDR1 and CDR2 are read off the germline V gene as MNHEY and SVGAGI. Here V drops 6 bases and J drops 2 bases, and the junction holds 7 bases not matched to any gene. The CDR3, from cysteine to phenylalanine, totals 14 residues. Solely the CDR3 DNA is kept, with 42 bases framed from the first base. The sequencing used peripheral blood, collected before any cancer treatment. The receptor was derived from a woman between 35 and 70 years old with stage I squamous cell lung carcinoma. This sequence uses TRBV6-5 and TRBJ2-7; 7 of the junction bases match TRBD2. The nucleotide sequence is TGTGCCAGCAGAAGTAGCGGGTCCACCTACGAGCAGTACTTC. Translated, this is CASRSSGSTYEQYF.